This entry lists 24 T cell receptor beta chains sequenced from one sample in a study of T cell changes during pregnancy in multiple sclerosis (dated by TCRdb to between 2018 and 2020). Receptor libraries were prepared by the immunoSEQ multiplex PCR assay. TCRdb carries this immuneACCESS record with in-frame sequences only. Its versions omit some clonotypes, under half of them owing to an unresolved V gene in the studies checked, with the rest unexplained. In this sample the table shows around 96,000 clones, 94% of which occur a single time. Around 1.8% of the sample is taken by the ten largest. Source: peripheral blood, taken after pregnancy. The receptors derive from a female donor in good health, enrolled as a control in a pregnancy study.

CDR3 region: CASSGHRGGYTF. CDR3 DNA: TGTGCCAGCAGCGGTCACAGGGGTGGCTACACCTTC. The genes are TRBV9 and TRBJ1-2, with 7 bases that match TRBD1. The trim removed 3 bases at V and 7 bases at J, leaving 3 bases unmatched. Germline V gives CDR1 SGDLS, CDR2 YYNGEE. This CDR3 region has 12 residues.

The chain recombines TRBV9 with TRBJ1-1; 10 bases fit TRBD1. Unmatched junction bases numbered 16, after V lost 3 bases and J lost 5 bases. CDR3 length: 18 amino acids. Germline V gives CDR1 SGDLS, CDR2 YYNGEE. DNA of the CDR3: TGTGCCAGCAGCGCCTTCCCGGGACAGGGGTACCAGGATACTGAAGCTTTCTTT. Amino acid sequence: CASSAFPGQGYQDTEAFF.

This chain joins TRBV7-9 and TRBJ1-4, with 7 bases lining up with TRBD1. V shed 1 base and J 7 bases; nucleotides not matched to a gene: 6. The CDR3 contains 15 residues. From germline, CDR1 is SEHNR and CDR2 FQNEAQ (reference sequence). The CDR3: CASSLGGQRGEKLFF. In DNA, the CDR3 is TGTGCCAGCAGCTTAGGGGGACAGAGAGGTGAAAAACTGTTTTTT.

V gene TRBV20-1 combines with J gene TRBJ1-2; no clear D. Germline loops: CDR1 DFQATT, CDR2 SNEGSKA (reference sequence). V lost 1 base and J lost 8, with 8 bases in between. The CDR3 contains 11 residues. The CDR3 here is CSARVAVGYTF. In DNA, the CDR3 is TGCAGTGCTAGAGTGGCAGTGGGCTACACCTTC.

V gene TRBV6-1 combines with J gene TRBJ2-2, with 7 positions matching TRBD1. The CDR3 contains 15 residues. Trimming took 7 bases from V and 3 from J; bases not matched to a gene: 8. CDR1 MNHNS and CDR2 SASEGT come from the germline V gene. CDR3 bases: TGTGCCAGCATAATCGGGACAGCAGACACCGGGGAGCTGTTTTTT. Translation gives CASIIGTADTGELFF.

This chain uses TRBV2 with TRBJ2-5; 9 nucleotides match TRBD1. CDR1 and CDR2 from the germline V gene are SNHLY and FYNNEI. With V trimmed by 6 bases and J by 2 bases, 4 bases remained unmatched. This CDR3 has 14 residues. The CDR3 protein is CASSRQGGQETQYF. The CDR3 DNA sequence: TGTGCCAGCAGCCGACAGGGGGGGCAAGAGACCCAGTACTTC. The full variable domain, its missing parts supplied by reference TRBV2 and TRBJ2-5, is EPEVTQTPSHQVTQMGQEVILRCVPISNHLYFYWYRQILGQKVEFLVSFYNNEISEKSEIFDDQFSVERPDGSNFTLKIRSTKLEDSAMYFCASSRQGGQETQYFGPGTRLLVL.

V gene TRBV14 combines with J gene TRBJ2-3; 7 bases line up with TRBD1. This CDR3 is built from 18 residues. The V gene end was trimmed by 3 bases and the J gene end by 0 bases; junction bases not matched to a gene: 12. Germline V gives CDR1 SGHDN, CDR2 FVKESK. This CDR3 reads CASSQNPDRTYSTDTQYF. The CDR3 bases are TGTGCCAGCAGCCAGAACCCGGACAGGACATATAGCACAGATACGCAGTATTTT.

The chain recombines TRBV6-5 with TRBJ2-4; TRBD1 aligns across 7 bases. With 6 bases clipped from V and 10 bases from J, the junction kept 12 bases outside the gene matches. In germline, CDR1 is MNHEY, CDR2 SVGAGI. This CDR3 spans 14 amino acids. CDR3 nucleotides: TGTGCCAGCAGGCCCTGGGGGACAGACAAGATTCAGTACTTC. The encoded protein is CASRPWGTDKIQYF.

This clone was found a few times. This chain links TRBV5-8 with TRBJ1-4; maybe TRBD1 (5 bases). The germline V and J ends were trimmed by 5 bases and 3 bases, with 8 bases remaining between them. This CDR3 is built from 13 residues. Per germline, CDR1 SGHTS and CDR2 YDEGEE. The CDR3 DNA reads TGTGCCAGCAGGCGGGGACCTAATGAAAAACTGTTTTTT. Translation: CASRRGPNEKLFF.

V usage is TRBV7-8 and J usage is TRBJ2-2; 7 bases map to TRBD2. Germline values: CDR1 SGHVS, CDR2 FQNEAQ. The CDR3 loop spans 18 amino acids. V lost 2 bases to trimming and J lost 4 bases; unmatched junction nucleotides: 13. The CDR3 here is CASSLSGTASGPTGELFF. The CDR3 DNA reads as TGTGCCAGCAGCTTATCGGGCACGGCTAGCGGACCCACCGGGGAGCTGTTTTTT.

The chain links TRBV30 to TRBJ2-3, with 9 bases fitting TRBD2. This CDR3 has 14 residues. Per the germline V gene, CDR1 is GTSNPN and CDR2 is SVGIG (reference sequence). After removal of 3 bases from V and 1 base from J, the junction contained 2 bases not matched to a gene. This chain's CDR3 is CAWRASGGTDTQYF. CDR3 nucleotides: TGTGCCTGGAGAGCTAGCGGGGGCACAGATACGCAGTATTTT.

The chain recombines TRBV2 with TRBJ1-2, with 7 bases aligning to TRBD1. V lost 2 bases to trimming and J lost 7 bases; unmatched junction nucleotides: 7. Germline CDR1 reads SNHLY; CDR2 reads FYNNEI. The CDR3 length is 14 residues. The chain's CDR3 is CASSETTGDGGYTF. The CDR3 DNA sequence: TGTGCCAGCAGTGAAACTACAGGGGACGGTGGCTACACCTTC.

V usage is TRBV11-1 and J usage is TRBJ2-4, with D possibly TRBD2 on 5 matching bases. This CDR3 contains 14 residues. Deletions cut 5 bases from V and 13 bases from J, with 21 bases between. The germline gives CDR1 SGHAT, CDR2 FQDESV (reference sequence). The CDR3 DNA is TGTGCCAGCAGCCCCGGGATTCCTGATGGTTGGCAGTACTTC. This codes for CASSPGIPDGWQYF. The full variable domain, its missing parts supplied by reference TRBV11-1 and TRBJ2-4, is EAEVAQSPRYKITEKSQAVAFWCDPISGHATLYWYRQILGQGPELLVQFQDESVVDDSQLPKDRFSAERLKGVDSTLKIQPAELGDSAMYLCASSPGIPDGWQYFGAGTRLSVL.

The chain couples TRBV6-1 to TRBJ2-2; tentatively, D is TRBD2 (5 bases). The CDR3 is 16 amino acids. The V and J ends lost 1 base and 8 bases respectively, with 17 bases between them. The germline V gene encodes CDR1 MNHNS and CDR2 SASEGT. CDR3 DNA sequence: TGTGCCAGCAGTGAAGGTCCTGAGCTAGCCGGTGGGGAGCTGTTTTTT. It yields the protein CASSEGPELAGGELFF.

This chain uses TRBV28 with TRBJ2-1, with 8 bases that match TRBD1. The ends lost 5 bases at V and 4 bases at J; junction bases unmatched: 4. The CDR3 covers 14 residues. Per the germline V gene, CDR1 is MDHEN and CDR2 is SYDVKM. CDR3 sequence: CASSSRQGYNEQFF. In DNA, the CDR3 is TGTGCCAGCAGTAGCCGACAGGGGTACAATGAGCAGTTCTTC.

The chain links TRBV6-1 to TRBJ1-2, with 8 bases identical to TRBD1. The ends lost 2 bases at V and 8 bases at J; junction bases unmatched: 10. CDR1 is MNHNS and CDR2 is SASEGT in the germline V gene. CDR3 length: 15 residues. CDR3 DNA sequence: TGTGCCAGCAGTGAACTTACAGGGGGGCCAGAGGGCTACACCTTC. Its translation is CASSELTGGPEGYTF.

This sequence joins TRBV27 and TRBJ1-3, with D possibly TRBD1 on 6 matching bases. V was trimmed by 8 bases and J by 1 base, leaving 12 bases between them. The CDR3 loop spans 14 amino acids. The germline CDR1 and CDR2 sequences are MNHEY and SMNVEV (reference sequence). CDR3 sequence: CASSQGRSGNTIYF. The CDR3 DNA is TGTGCCAGCTCCCAGGGGAGATCTGGAAACACCATATATTTT.

V is TRBV15 and J is TRBJ2-1; the D gene is possibly TRBD2 (6 bases). CDR1 LNHNV and CDR2 YYDKDF come from the germline V gene (reference sequence). V was shortened by 4 bases and J by 4 bases, with 11 bases between the two germline ends. The CDR3 is 14 residues long. This chain's CDR3 is CATSNRGGYNEQFF. CDR3 DNA: TGTGCCACCAGCAATCGGGGAGGTTACAATGAGCAGTTCTTC.

DNA for the CDR3: TGTGCCAACAACCCAGGACTAGCGGGAGTAGATACGCAGTATTTT. Translation gives CANNPGLAGVDTQYF. This sequence joins TRBV6-1 and TRBJ2-3; 13 nucleotides line up with TRBD2. V gave up 10 bases and J gave up 5 bases; unmatched junction bases: 9. Germline lookup yields CDR1 MNHNS and CDR2 SASEGT. The CDR3 has 15 residues.

This clone was seen just once. V is TRBV5-4 and J is TRBJ1-1, with a tentative D call TRBD1 (6 bases). Germline CDR1 is SGHNT and CDR2 is YYREEE (reference sequence). The length of the CDR3 is 16 residues. V was clipped by 1 base and J by 6 bases, with 19 bases between them. CDR3 amino acids: CASSLPHRRTVSEAFF. The CDR3, as DNA: TGTGCCAGCAGCTTGCCCCACCGTAGGACAGTCTCTGAAGCTTTCTTT.

The V call is TRBV15, the J call TRBJ2-2; 7 positions match TRBD1. V was pared by 3 bases and J by 4 bases, with 5 bases of the junction left unmatched. CDR1 is LNHNV, CDR2 YYDKDF, per germline (reference sequence). CDR3 length: 15 residues. As DNA, the CDR3 is TGTGCCACCAGCAGGGGGGACAGACTCACCGGGGAGCTGTTTTTT. It specifies CATSRGDRLTGELFF.

The J gene is TRBJ2-3, the V gene TRBV2, with D perhaps matching TRBD2 (5 bases). Germline lookup yields CDR1 SNHLY and CDR2 FYNNEI. V lost 6 bases and J lost 1, with 17 bases in between. CDR3 length: 16 amino acids. The CDR3 spells CASSVGLAPRTDTQYF. CDR3 in DNA: TGTGCCAGCAGCGTGGGTTTAGCGCCCCGCACAGATACGCAGTATTTT.

The CDR3 nucleotides are TGTGCCAGCTCACCTCCGGGACAGATAAATGAAAAACTGTTTTTT. This gives the protein CASSPPGQINEKLFF. The chain couples TRBV18 to TRBJ1-4; 7 nucleotides align to TRBD1. The CDR3 is 15 amino acids. CDR1 is KGHSH, CDR2 LQKENI, per germline. Germline trimming cut 3 bases from V and 5 bases from J; bases unmatched to any gene: 6.

The chain has TRBV5-4 and TRBJ2-5; 7 bases align to TRBD2. The CDR3 consists of 15 residues. V trimming: 0 bases; J trimming: 7 bases; junction bases outside the gene matches: 9. Germline lookup yields CDR1 SGHNT and CDR2 YYREEE (reference sequence). The CDR3 loop is CASSLVRAGEGTQYF. The DNA for the CDR3 is TGTGCCAGCAGCTTGGTCAGGGCGGGGGAGGGGACCCAGTACTTC.